The 21 T cell receptor beta chains given below trace back to one sample, sequenced in a study of regulatory T cells in long-lasting Graves disease. Arm-PCR of CDR3 regions and iRepertoire HTBI primers were the basis on which TCR beta libraries were built. TCRdb independently ran MiXCR on the multiplex PCR reads; one entry per CDR3 protein. Altogether over 250,000 distinct CDR3 sequences are present, approximately 20% being singletons, with the ten largest covering roughly three fifths. This sample's time point: persistent/refractory GD, antithyroid drugs over 5 years with positive TRAb. Isolated PBMC RNA provided the starting material for the TCR library. The sample in question was peripheral blood mononuclear cells (PBMCs), obtained when the disease was refractory, from a patient treated with antithyroid drugs. These receptors were collected from a female donor with Graves disease.

The sample holds many counts of this clonotype. The chain links TRBV2 to TRBJ1-4; D is uncertain. V lost 5 bases and J 8 bases, leaving 9 bases between the germline ends. The CDR3 spans 12 residues. Germline V gives CDR1 SNHLY, CDR2 FYNNEI. The CDR3 sequence is CASSLRIEKLFF. In DNA, the CDR3 is TGTGCCAGCAGTCTCCGCATCGAAAAACTGTTTTTT.

This clonotype was observed many times. The chain combines TRBV27 with TRBJ2-7; weak D call: TRBD1 (6 bases). The CDR3 contains 14 residues. Germline CDR1 MNHEY, CDR2 SMNVEV (reference sequence). The V end lost 5 bases, the J end lost 7 bases, and 18 bases lay between the germline ends. The DNA for the CDR3 is TGTGCCAGCAGTCCCAGGGGTGTCCGCCGGGAGCAGTACTTC. Translated: CASSPRGVRREQYF.

In the case of this clonotype: It may be a read error: a sequence one base away is much more abundant. The CDR3 does not close with the conserved phenylalanine or tryptophan, likely indicating a read error. The chain has TRBV28 and TRBJ1-2; TRBD1 might be the D (6 bases). Trimming cost V 3 bases and J 3 bases, with 14 bases left between them. The CDR3 loop spans 15 amino acids. Germline values: CDR1 MDHEN, CDR2 SYDVKM. The CDR3 loop is CASSLRQTGYYGYTS. In nucleotides, the CDR3 is TGTGCCAGCAGTTTGCGGCAAACAGGGTACTATGGCTACACCTCC.

This clonotype came up a few times. J is TRBJ2-3 and V is TRBV11-2; D gene uncertain. From germline, CDR1 is SGHAT and CDR2 FQNNGV. CDR3 length equals 14 residues. V lost 5 bases, J lost 2 bases, and 11 bases lay in between. CDR3 DNA sequence: TGTGCCAGCAGCACGATTTTAATCACAGATACGCAGTATTTT. It is translated as CASSTILITDTQYF.

This clonotype was counted at least ten times. This chain links TRBV7-3 with TRBJ1-1; the D gene is possibly TRBD1 (6 bases). CDR3 size: 15 residues. Trimming pared 1 base from V and 6 bases from J, leaving 15 bases between. CDR1 SGHTA and CDR2 FQGTGA come from the germline V gene. CDR3 nucleotides: TGTGCCAGCAGCTTAAATGCGGGGGCGGTCGCTGAAGCTTTCTTT. Protein sequence: CASSLNAGAVAEAFF.

This clonotype was observed many times. The chain employs TRBV20-1 and TRBJ2-7; D ambiguous. Germline-derived CDR1 and CDR2 are DFQATT and SNEGSKA (reference sequence). Trimming removed 3 bases at V and 0 bases at J, with 12 bases between. The CDR3 is 14 residues long. The chain's CDR3 is CSASDKRVSYEQYF. The DNA for the CDR3 is TGCAGTGCTAGTGATAAACGGGTCTCCTACGAGCAGTACTTC.

The chain recombines TRBV12-3 or TRBV12-4 with TRBJ1-5, with TRBD1 matching over 7 bases. With 5 bases clipped from V and 7 bases from J, the junction kept 11 bases outside the gene matches. This CDR3 has 15 residues. The CDR3 DNA is TGTGCCAGCAGTCCAAGGGGGCCCGATGGGCAGCCCCAGCATTTT. Protein sequence: CASSPRGPDGQPQHF.

In its sample, this clonotype was seen once. The J gene is TRBJ2-1, the V gene TRBV18; D not resolved. Trimming shortened V by 2 bases and J by 8 bases, and 7 bases separated the two germline ends. Germline loops: CDR1 KGHSH, CDR2 LQKENI. The CDR3 length is 12 residues. In nucleotides, the CDR3 is TGTGCCAGCTCACCAGTCCCGCATGAGCAGTTCTTC. Translated: CASSPVPHEQFF.

On this clonotype itself: A single base separates this from a much larger clone, so it may be a read error. The chain links TRBV6-6 to TRBJ2-5, with a weak D call TRBD2 (6 bases). This CDR3 is built from 18 residues. CDR1 and CDR2 from the germline V gene are MNHNY and SVGAGI (reference sequence). Deletions cut 0 bases from V and 5 bases from J, with 22 bases between. CDR3 coding DNA: TGTGCCAGCAGTTACTCGATCGGGCAGGACTACTCGGAGGAGACCCAGTACTTC. It yields the protein CASSYSIGQDYSEETQYF.

This clonotype was counted only a few times. The CDR3 DNA sequence: TGTGCCTGGAGTGTACCCGGAACGAACACCGGGGAGCTGTTTTTT. It codes for CAWSVPGTNTGELFF. This chain joins TRBV30 and TRBJ2-2; no clear D gene. Trimming removed 0 bases at V and 0 bases at J, with 8 bases between. The CDR3 runs to 15 residues. The germline CDR1 and CDR2 sequences are GTSNPN and SVGIG (reference sequence).

There are many counts of this clonotype. This chain joins TRBV11-2 and TRBJ2-7; 7 positions agree with TRBD2. CDR1 and CDR2 (germline): SGHAT, FQNNGV. J was trimmed by 0 bases and V by 5 bases; bases with no gene match: 7. The CDR3 covers 15 residues. The CDR3 nucleotides are TGTGCCAGCAGCCCCATGGGGGGGAGCTCCTACGAGCAGTACTTC. Its translation is CASSPMGGSSYEQYF.

This clonotype turned up a few times. The V gene is TRBV11-3, the J gene TRBJ2-3; D is unresolved. The V end lost 5 bases, the J end lost 0 bases, and 6 bases lay between the germline ends. Germline V gives CDR1 SGHNT, CDR2 YENEEA. CDR3 length: 13 residues. The CDR3 reads CASSERSTDTQYF. CDR3 nucleotide sequence: TGTGCCAGCAGCGAAAGAAGCACAGATACGCAGTATTTT.

The chain employs TRBV6-2 or TRBV6-3 and TRBJ2-2; D gene ambiguous. V dropped 1 base and J dropped 2 bases, with 8 bases sitting between them. From germline, CDR1 is MNHEY and CDR2 SVGEGT. This CDR3 has 15 amino acids. CDR3 region: CASSYLRPNTGELFF. The CDR3 bases are TGTGCCAGCAGTTACTTGCGGCCAAACACCGGGGAGCTGTTTTTT.

This clonotype was counted at least ten times. This chain uses TRBV12-3 or TRBV12-4 with TRBJ2-2, with unresolved D. This CDR3 has 11 residues. Trimming removed 7 bases from V and 5 bases from J, with 5 bases in between. CDR3 protein: CASTETGELFF. CDR3 sequence (DNA): TGTGCCAGCACGGAGACCGGGGAGCTGTTTTTT.

Only a few counts were recorded for this clonotype. The DNA for the CDR3 is TGTGCCAGCAGCTTAGGGACAGGGTCGAGCAATCAGCCCCAGCATTTT. It yields the protein CASSLGTGSSNQPQHF. V and J are TRBV7-9 and TRBJ1-5; 8 nucleotides align to TRBD1. V dropped 1 base and J dropped 1; count of bases not matched to a gene: 3. The CDR3 is 16 amino acids. Germline-derived CDR1 and CDR2 are SEHNR and FQNEAQ (reference sequence). Supplemented by reference TRBV7-9 and TRBJ1-5, the full variable domain reads DTGVSQNPRHKITKRGQNVTFRCDPISEHNRLYWYRQTLGQGPEFLTYFQNEAQLEKSRLLSDRFSAERPKGSFSTLEIQRTEQGDSAMYLCASSLGTGSSNQPQHFGDGTRLSIL.

Many counts were recorded for this clonotype. V gene TRBV6-1 combines with J gene TRBJ2-5; D might be TRBD1 (5 bases). Germline CDR1 reads MNHNS; CDR2 reads SASEGT. CDR3 size: 15 residues. Trimming took 1 base from V and 7 from J, leaving 16 bases between them. For the CDR3, the DNA is TGTGCCAGCAGTGAAGTTACAGGTTCATTGGGGACCCAGTACTTC. This codes for CASSEVTGSLGTQYF.

This clonotype was seen many times. This sequence joins TRBV28 and TRBJ1-5, with a tentative D call TRBD1 (5 bases). Germline values: CDR1 MDHEN, CDR2 SYDVKM. Trimming left V 5 bases short and J 5 bases short, with 13 bases between. The CDR3 runs 14 residues. CDR3 DNA: TGTGCCAGCAGTCGAATAACAGGAGATCAGCCCCAGCATTTT. Its protein is CASSRITGDQPQHF.

This clonotype came up a few times. The chain recombines TRBV29-1 with TRBJ1-2, with D perhaps matching TRBD1 (6 bases). CDR1 is SQVTM, CDR2 ANQGSEA, per germline. V was trimmed by 5 bases and J by 4 bases, leaving 14 bases between them. The CDR3 has 13 residues. The CDR3 DNA reads as TGCAGCGTTCCACAGGGTCTCGCCTATGGCTACACCTTC. It yields the protein CSVPQGLAYGYTF.

In its sample, this clonotype was seen many times. CDR3 DNA: TGTGCCAGCAGTTTATCCCCGAACCTCCGGCCGGGACAGCAAGAGACCCAGTACTTC. As protein: CASSLSPNLRPGQQETQYF. This rearrangement joins TRBV28 to TRBJ2-5, with 7 bases identical to TRBD1. The CDR3 length is 19 residues. Germline CDR1 MDHEN, CDR2 SYDVKM. V was clipped by 1 base and J by 2 bases; unmatched bases: 16.

This clonotype was detected ten times or more. The rearrangement uses TRBV28 and TRBJ2-5, with a tentative D call TRBD2 (6 bases). Germline CDR1 MDHEN, CDR2 SYDVKM. The V gene lost 5 bases and the J gene lost 4 bases, with 17 bases spanning the gap. The CDR3 has 15 amino acids. The CDR3 DNA reads as TGTGCCAGCAGTGCCCGGGACTCGGGGCGAGAGACCCAGTACTTC. It is translated as CASSARDSGRETQYF.

The table lists this clonotype with many counts. This chain uses TRBV6-5 with TRBJ1-5, with D possibly being TRBD1 (5 bases). The CDR3 spans 17 residues. Germline lookup yields CDR1 MNHEY and CDR2 SVGAGI. With 0 bases removed from V and 7 bases from J, the gap between germline ends came to 19 bases. The CDR3 sequence is CASSYSGPDRGQQPQHF. DNA of the CDR3: TGTGCCAGCAGTTACTCGGGACCGGATAGGGGTCAGCAGCCCCAGCATTTT.